Presented here are 2 T cell receptor beta chains from one specimen sequenced in a study of early T cells in non-severe SARS-CoV-2 infection (dated by TCRdb to the early 2020s). The protocol used for the library was 5' RACE. The instrument was a NextSeq 500. Starting from the raw public reads, TCRdb applied fastp trimming at Q25, assembled clones with MiXCR and retained in-frame beta chains. Each CDR3 protein gets just one entry, which takes the most common genes and DNA from the rows behind it. The table for this sample lists 65,000 to 80,000 distinct CDR3 sequences; over 10% of them were counted only once. The ten largest clonotypes hold around 1.1% of the sample. The sequenced sample was whole blood. The receptors shown here come from an adult who was a healthcare worker with PCR-confirmed SARS-CoV-2 infection or an uninfected control (not recorded which).

This clonotype was counted ten times or more. The chain joins TRBV2 to TRBJ2-7, with TRBD1 matching over 7 bases. Per the germline V gene, CDR1 is SNHLY and CDR2 is FYNNEI. There are 15 residues in the CDR3. The ends lost 3 bases at V and 0 bases at J; junction bases unmatched: 5. Here the CDR3 reads CASSDGTAISYEQYF. In DNA form, the CDR3 reads TGTGCCAGCAGTGACGGGACAGCGATCTCCTACGAGCAGTACTTC.

The chain uses TRBV3-1 and TRBJ1-2; 10 bases are a match to TRBD1. Germline V gene data show CDR1 as LGHDT and CDR2 as YNNKEL (reference sequence). CDR3 length equals 13 residues. V dropped 4 bases and J dropped 8; count of bases not matched to a gene: 4. CDR3 region: CASSPRTGGGYTF. The DNA for the CDR3 is TGTGCCAGCAGCCCCCGGACAGGGGGAGGCTACACCTTC.